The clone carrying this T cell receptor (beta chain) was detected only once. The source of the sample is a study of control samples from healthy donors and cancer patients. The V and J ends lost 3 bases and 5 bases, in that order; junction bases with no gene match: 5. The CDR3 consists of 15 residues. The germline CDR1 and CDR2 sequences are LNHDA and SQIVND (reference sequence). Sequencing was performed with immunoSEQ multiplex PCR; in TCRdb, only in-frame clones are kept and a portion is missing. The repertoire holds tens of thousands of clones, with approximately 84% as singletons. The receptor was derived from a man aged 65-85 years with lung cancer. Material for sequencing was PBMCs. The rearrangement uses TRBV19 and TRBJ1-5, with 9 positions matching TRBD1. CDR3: CASSIPGQGYQPQHF. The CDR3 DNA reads TGTGCCAGTAGTATTCCGGGACAGGGCTATCAGCCCCAGCATTTT.